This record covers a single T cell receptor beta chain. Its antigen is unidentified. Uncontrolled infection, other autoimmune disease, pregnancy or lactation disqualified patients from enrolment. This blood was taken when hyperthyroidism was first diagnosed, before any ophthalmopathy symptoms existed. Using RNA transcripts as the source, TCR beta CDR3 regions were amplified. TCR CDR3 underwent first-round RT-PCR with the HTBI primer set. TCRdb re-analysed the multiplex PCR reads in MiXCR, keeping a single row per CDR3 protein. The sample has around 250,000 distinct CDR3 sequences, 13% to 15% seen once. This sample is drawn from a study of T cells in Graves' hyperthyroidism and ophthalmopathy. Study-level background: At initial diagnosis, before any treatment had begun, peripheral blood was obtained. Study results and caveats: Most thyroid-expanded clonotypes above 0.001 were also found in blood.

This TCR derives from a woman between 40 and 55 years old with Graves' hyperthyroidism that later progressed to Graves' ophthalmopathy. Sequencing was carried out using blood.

CDR3 bases: TGTGCCAGCTCACCAGTGGAGGGGTTTGGAGAAAAACTGTTTTTT. Amino acids: CASSPVEGFGEKLFF. The chain is built from TRBV18 and TRBJ1-4; D possibly corresponds to TRBD1 (5 bases). Germline V lookup: CDR1 KGHSH, CDR2 LQKENI. The V end lost 2 bases, the J end lost 8 bases, and 15 bases lay between the germline ends. The CDR3 has 15 residues.